The 26 T cell receptor beta chains given below trace back to one sample, sequenced in a study of blood T cell repertoires in COVID-19. Sequencing used immunoSEQ multiplex PCR; TCRdb keeps in-frame clones, though not all of them. The sample contains roughly 120,000 clones, approximately 82% of which appear only once. Sequencing used peripheral blood. The receptors derive from a man between 25 and 39 years old with acute or convalescent COVID-19.

The chain recombines TRBV5-6 with TRBJ1-2; the D is unclear. Germline CDR1 SGHDT, CDR2 YYEEEE. V lost 7 bases, J lost 8 bases, and 12 bases lay in between. The CDR3 is 11 residues long. The CDR3 DNA reads as TGTGCCAGCGTCGGAGTTCGAGGCTACACCTTC. Amino acid sequence: CASVGVRGYTF.

V and J are TRBV4-2 and TRBJ2-1, with 11 bases matching TRBD2. Germline V gene sequence: CDR1 LGHNA, CDR2 YNFKEQ. This CDR3 region has 15 residues. The V gene end was trimmed by 4 bases and the J gene end by 4 bases; junction bases not matched to a gene: 3. The CDR3 protein is CASSPTSGDYNEQFF. For the CDR3, the DNA is TGTGCCAGCAGCCCGACTAGCGGGGATTACAATGAGCAGTTCTTC.

The rearrangement joins TRBV7-3 to TRBJ2-3; 16 bases align to TRBD2. There are 18 residues in the CDR3. Germline V gene sequence: CDR1 SGHTA, CDR2 FQGTGA. With V trimmed by 5 bases and J by 2 bases, 7 bases remained unmatched. The CDR3 reads CASSDPGLAGGTTDTQYF. The CDR3 DNA sequence: TGTGCCAGCAGCGACCCGGGACTAGCGGGAGGGACCACAGATACGCAGTATTTT.

J is TRBJ2-3 and V is TRBV5-6; 11 bases match TRBD1. J gave up 4 bases and V 4 bases, and 5 bases lay outside the gene matches. Looked up from germline, CDR1 is SGHDT and CDR2 is YYEEEE. The CDR3 covers 15 residues. DNA of the CDR3: TGTGCCAGCAGCGCAGGGACAGGGGGGGCAGATACGCAGTATTTT. It encodes CASSAGTGGADTQYF.

The rearrangement uses TRBV10-3 and TRBJ2-7, with 7 positions matching TRBD1. V gave up 0 bases and J gave up 2 bases; unmatched junction bases: 4. CDR3 length: 15 amino acids. Germline-derived CDR1 and CDR2 are ENHRY and SYGVKD. The CDR3 reads CAISESTGSTYEQYF. In DNA, the CDR3 is TGTGCCATCAGTGAGTCGACAGGGTCAACCTACGAGCAGTACTTC.

CDR3 loop: CASRTSGRETQYF. The DNA for the CDR3 is TGTGCCAGCAGGACGAGCGGGAGGGAGACCCAGTACTTC. The gene calls are TRBV5-6 and TRBJ2-5; 9 bases are a match to TRBD2. With 5 bases clipped from V and 5 bases from J, the junction kept 4 bases outside the gene matches. The CDR3 is made up of 13 amino acids. Germline lookup yields CDR1 SGHDT and CDR2 YYEEEE.

The rearrangement uses TRBV28 and TRBJ2-7; TRBD2 aligns across 10 bases. V lost 0 bases, J lost 0 bases, and 2 bases stayed unmatched. The CDR3 runs 16 residues. From germline, CDR1 is MDHEN and CDR2 SYDVKM. The CDR3 region is CASSLWSGGASYEQYF. The CDR3 nucleotides read TGTGCCAGCAGTTTATGGAGCGGGGGGGCCTCCTACGAGCAGTACTTC.

This sequence joins TRBV9 and TRBJ1-1; 10 nucleotides agree with TRBD1. Germline V gene data show CDR1 as SGDLS and CDR2 as YYNGEE. With V trimmed by 4 bases and J by 5 bases, 8 bases remained unmatched. There are 15 residues in the CDR3. The CDR3 reads CASSMTGGDWTEAFF. CDR3 nucleotides: TGTGCCAGCAGCATGACAGGGGGCGATTGGACTGAAGCTTTCTTT.

This clone has a single count. This rearrangement joins TRBV25-1 to TRBJ1-2; no definite D call. There are 11 residues in the CDR3. Germline values: CDR1 MGHDK, CDR2 SYGVNS. The CDR3 sequence: CAAGGNYGYTF. CDR3 coding DNA: TGTGCGGCCGGCGGGAACTATGGCTACACCTTC.

On this clone: Within the sample, other DNA sequences also encode this same CDR3. The rearrangement uses TRBV18 and TRBJ1-5; D remains unclear. V was shortened by 3 bases and J by 4 bases, with 7 bases between the two germline ends. CDR3 size: 13 residues. Germline-derived CDR1 and CDR2 are KGHSH and LQKENI. CDR3 DNA sequence: TGTGCCAGCTCACCGGGAGAAAATCAGCCCCAGCATTTT. This encodes CASSPGENQPQHF. Full variable domain (rest looked up from reference TRBV18 and TRBJ1-5): NAGVMQNPRHLVRRRGQEARLRCSPMKGHSHVYWYRQLPEEGLKFMVYLQKENIIDESGMPKERFSAEFPKEGPSILRIQQVVRGDSAAYFCASSPGENQPQHFGDGTRLSIL.

The CDR3 protein is CASSRTTVGGSEQFF. CDR3 coding DNA: TGTGCCAGCAGCCGAACCACCGTGGGGGGAAGTGAGCAGTTCTTC. The gene calls are TRBV5-8 and TRBJ2-1, with a possible D match to TRBD2 (6 bases). The V gene lost 4 bases and the J gene lost 9 bases, with 20 bases spanning the gap. The germline V gene encodes CDR1 SGHTS and CDR2 YDEGEE. The CDR3 extends over 15 amino acids. Variable domain in full (rest from reference TRBV5-8 and TRBJ2-1): EAGVTQSPTHLIKTRGQQATLRCSPISGHTSVYWYQQALGLGLQFLLWYDEGEERNRGNFPPRFSGRQFPNYSSELNVNALELEDSALYLCASSRTTVGGSEQFFGPGTRLTVL.

The chain links TRBV5-4 to TRBJ1-3; D is ambiguous. CDR3 size: 14 residues. Deletions cut 0 bases from V and 0 bases from J, with 4 bases between. CDR1 SGHNT and CDR2 YYREEE come from the germline V gene (reference sequence). CDR3: CASSLGLSGNTIYF. CDR3 nucleotides: TGTGCCAGCAGCTTGGGGCTCTCTGGAAACACCATATATTTT.

The rearrangement joins TRBV9 to TRBJ2-3; a weak D match, TRBD1 (6 bases). V was shortened by 3 bases and J by 8 bases, with 16 bases between the two germline ends. Germline CDR1 and CDR2: SGDLS and YYNGEE. This CDR3 spans 14 amino acids. CDR3 bases: TGTGCCAGCAGCGCCGGGACACAGGGCGGTACGCAGTATTTT. Protein sequence: CASSAGTQGGTQYF.

The chain has TRBV2 and TRBJ1-6; the D gene is possibly TRBD1 (6 bases). Germline V gene sequence: CDR1 SNHLY, CDR2 FYNNEI. This CDR3 spans 15 amino acids. V lost 7 bases, J lost 6 bases, and 16 bases lay in between. CDR3 sequence: CASTERGAGNSPLHF. For the CDR3, the DNA is TGTGCCAGCACCGAGCGGGGGGCTGGTAATTCACCCCTCCACTTT. The whole variable domain, filled in from reference TRBV2 and TRBJ1-6, reads EPEVTQTPSHQVTQMGQEVILRCVPISNHLYFYWYRQILGQKVEFLVSFYNNEISEKSEIFDDQFSVERPDGSNFTLKIRSTKLEDSAMYFCASTERGAGNSPLHFGNGTRLTVT.

The chain joins TRBV30 to TRBJ1-2, with 8 bases matching TRBD1. The V segment lost 4 bases and the J segment 3 bases; nucleotides outside the gene matches: 7. The V gene's germline CDR1 is GTSNPN and CDR2 SVGIG (reference sequence). There are 14 residues in the CDR3. The CDR3 DNA follows: TGTGCCTGGACCCCGGACAGGGCGGACTATGGCTACACCTTC. This gives the protein CAWTPDRADYGYTF.

The J gene is TRBJ2-5, the V gene TRBV25-1; 10 bases agree with TRBD2. This CDR3 is 13 amino acids long. Germline CDR1 reads MGHDK; CDR2 reads SYGVNS. V lost 7 bases, J lost 5 bases, and 4 bases stayed unmatched. The CDR3 is CASKLAGVETQYF. The CDR3, as DNA: TGTGCCAGCAAGCTAGCGGGAGTGGAGACCCAGTACTTC.

The CDR3 loop is CASSIMGPNQPQHF. CDR3 nucleotides: TGTGCCAGTAGTATCATGGGGCCCAATCAGCCCCAGCATTTT. The J gene is TRBJ1-5, the V gene TRBV19, with a possible D match to TRBD1 (5 bases). Germline assignment: CDR1 LNHDA and CDR2 SQIVND (reference sequence). This CDR3 is 14 amino acids long. V dropped 3 bases and J dropped 3 bases, with 9 bases sitting between them. Full variable domain (missing parts from reference TRBV19 and TRBJ1-5): DGGITQSPKYLFRKEGQNVTLSCEQNLNHDAMYWYRQDPGQGLRLIYYSQIVNDFQKGDIAEGYSVSREKKESFPLTVTSAQKNPTAFYLCASSIMGPNQPQHFGDGTRLSIL.

The chain recombines TRBV4-3 with TRBJ2-7, with D perhaps matching TRBD1 (5 bases). The CDR3 is made up of 14 amino acids. Germline CDR1 is LGHNA and CDR2 is YSLEER. Trimming pared 1 base from V and 1 base from J, leaving 8 bases between. CDR3 sequence (DNA): TGCGCCAGCAGCCAAGGGGCAGGGTCCTACGAGCAGTACTTC. This codes for CASSQGAGSYEQYF.

In its sample, this clone was seen once. This sequence joins TRBV11-2 and TRBJ1-5; tentative D call: TRBD1 (5 bases). The CDR3 is 13 residues long. Trimming shortened V by 5 bases and J by 6 bases, and 11 bases separated the two germline ends. Germline V gene data show CDR1 as SGHAT and CDR2 as FQNNGV. CDR3 amino acids: CASSTVGGQPQHF. The CDR3 DNA follows: TGTGCCAGCAGCACGGTCGGGGGTCAGCCCCAGCATTTT.

V is TRBV7-9 and J is TRBJ2-1; 7 positions match TRBD2. V gave up 5 bases and J gave up 4 bases; unmatched junction bases: 5. Germline CDR1 reads SEHNR; CDR2 reads FQNEAQ (reference sequence). The CDR3 loop spans 14 amino acids. The CDR3 here is CASSAGDLYNEQFF. The CDR3 DNA reads as TGTGCCAGCAGCGCGGGGGATCTTTACAATGAGCAGTTCTTC.

The chain carries TRBV5-6 and TRBJ1-2; 8 bases are a match to TRBD1. Germline V gene sequence: CDR1 SGHDT, CDR2 YYEEEE. This CDR3 has 15 amino acids. With V trimmed by 9 bases and J by 5 bases, 15 bases remained unmatched. DNA of the CDR3: TGTGCCACCATGCCCGGGACAGGAGTCGGGTATGGCTACACCTTC. It codes for CATMPGTGVGYGYTF.

This CDR3 reads CASSEGGLNSPLHF. CDR3 DNA sequence: TGTGCCAGCAGTGAAGGGGGGCTTAATTCACCCCTCCACTTT. The chain links TRBV6-1 to TRBJ1-6; the D gene is possibly TRBD1 (6 bases). Germline V gene data show CDR1 as MNHNS and CDR2 as SASEGT. Trimming took off 1 base at V and 6 bases at J, with 7 bases between the two ends. The CDR3 sequence is 14 residues long.

In its sample, this clone was seen once. The chain recombines TRBV5-8 with TRBJ2-5; D call uncertain. The CDR3 contains 13 residues. Trimming pared 4 bases from V and 0 bases from J, leaving 7 bases between. CDR1 and CDR2 from the germline V gene are SGHTS and YDEGEE. The chain's CDR3 is CASSLTHQETQYF. The CDR3 coding sequence is TGTGCCAGCAGCCTAACCCACCAAGAGACCCAGTACTTC. Using reference TRBV5-8 and TRBJ2-5 for the parts outside the CDR3, the full variable domain is EAGVTQSPTHLIKTRGQQATLRCSPISGHTSVYWYQQALGLGLQFLLWYDEGEERNRGNFPPRFSGRQFPNYSSELNVNALELEDSALYLCASSLTHQETQYFGPGTRLLVL.

This chain joins TRBV19 and TRBJ2-1, with D possibly matching TRBD2 (7 bases). Germline CDR1 and CDR2: LNHDA and SQIVND (reference sequence). Trimming pared 0 bases from V and 3 bases from J, leaving 12 bases between. The CDR3 is 16 residues long. CDR3 protein: CASSIDRGAHYNEQFF. The CDR3, as DNA: TGTGCCAGTAGTATAGATCGGGGGGCCCACTACAATGAGCAGTTCTTC.

The V gene is TRBV30, the J gene TRBJ2-3; tentatively, D is TRBD1 (5 bases). The CDR3 totals 14 residues. The germline V gene encodes CDR1 GTSNPN and CDR2 SVGIG (reference sequence). Trimming pared 3 bases from V and 2 bases from J, leaving 12 bases between. Here the CDR3 DNA reads TGTGCCTGGAGCCAGGGTATTAACACAGATACGCAGTATTTT. Amino acid sequence: CAWSQGINTDTQYF.

The chain joins TRBV9 to TRBJ2-3; 11 bases fit TRBD2. This CDR3 is built from 17 residues. V lost 0 bases and J lost 6; bases outside the gene matches: 9. Germline values: CDR1 SGDLS, CDR2 YYNGEE. Here the CDR3 reads CASSVGISGRAGDTQYF. DNA of the CDR3: TGTGCCAGCAGCGTAGGGATTAGCGGGAGGGCCGGGGATACGCAGTATTTT.